This TCR beta chain was documented in a study of T cells in Graves' hyperthyroidism and ophthalmopathy. Overall study results and limits: Most expanded thyroid clonotypes above 0.001 recurred in blood.

In regard to this clonotype: Its antigen is unidentified.

Every diagnosis used clinical symptoms, serum thyroxine and TRAb, thyroid ultrasound and orbital computed tomography. TCR beta CDR3 sequences were amplified from RNA transcripts. RT-PCR in the first round (using the HTBI primer set) targeted the TCR CDR3. TCRdb reprocessed the multiplex PCR reads via MiXCR and lists one record per CDR3 protein. The table has 360,000 or so distinct CDR3 sequences, less than 20% seen once. Per germline, CDR1 SGHVS and CDR2 FQNEAQ. The CDR3 contains 13 residues. Trimming pared 3 bases from V and 2 bases from J, leaving 7 bases between. What was sequenced was blood. The origin of this receptor is a woman between 40 and 55 years old with Graves' ophthalmopathy. The chain employs TRBV7-8 and TRBJ1-2; D gene unclear. The CDR3 sequence: CASSLTQNYGYTF. Here the CDR3 DNA reads TGTGCCAGCAGCTTGACACAGAACTATGGCTACACCTTC.